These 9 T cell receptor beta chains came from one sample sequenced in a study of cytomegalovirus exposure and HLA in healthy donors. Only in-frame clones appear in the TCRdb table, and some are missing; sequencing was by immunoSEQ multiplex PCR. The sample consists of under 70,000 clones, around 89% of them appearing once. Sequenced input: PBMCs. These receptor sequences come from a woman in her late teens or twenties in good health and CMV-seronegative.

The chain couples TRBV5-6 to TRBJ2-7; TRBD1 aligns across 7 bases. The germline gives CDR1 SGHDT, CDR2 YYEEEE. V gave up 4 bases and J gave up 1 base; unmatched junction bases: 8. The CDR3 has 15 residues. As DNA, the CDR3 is TGTGCCAGCAGCCCCCAGGGGGTTGGATCCTACGAGCAGTACTTC. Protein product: CASSPQGVGSYEQYF. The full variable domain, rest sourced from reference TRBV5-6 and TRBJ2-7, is DAGVTQSPTHLIKTRGQQVTLRCSPKSGHDTVSWYQQALGQGPQFIFQYYEEEERQRGNFPDRFSGHQFPNYSSELNVNALLLGDSALYLCASSPQGVGSYEQYFGPGTRLTVT.

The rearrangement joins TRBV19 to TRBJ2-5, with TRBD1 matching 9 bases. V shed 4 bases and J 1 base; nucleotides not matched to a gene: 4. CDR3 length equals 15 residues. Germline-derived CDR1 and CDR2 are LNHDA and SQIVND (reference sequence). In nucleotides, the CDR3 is TGTGCCAGTAGTAGTACAGGGGGCGGCCAAGAGACCCAGTACTTC. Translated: CASSSTGGGQETQYF.

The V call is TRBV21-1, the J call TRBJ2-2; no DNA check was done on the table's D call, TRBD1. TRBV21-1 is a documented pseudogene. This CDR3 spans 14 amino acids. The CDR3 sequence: CASSKGTIAGELFF. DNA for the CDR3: TGTGCCAGCAGCAAAGGAACAATCGCCGGGGAGCTGTTTTTT.

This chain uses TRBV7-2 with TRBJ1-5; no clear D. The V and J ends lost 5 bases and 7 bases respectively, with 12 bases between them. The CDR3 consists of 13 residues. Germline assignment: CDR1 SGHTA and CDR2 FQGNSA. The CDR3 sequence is CASSPSAHQPQHF. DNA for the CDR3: TGTGCCAGCAGCCCAAGTGCACACCAGCCCCAGCATTTT.

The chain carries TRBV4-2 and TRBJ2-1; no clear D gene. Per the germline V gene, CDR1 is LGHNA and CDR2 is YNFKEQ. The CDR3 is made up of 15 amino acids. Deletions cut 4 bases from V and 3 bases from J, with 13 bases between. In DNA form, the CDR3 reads TGTGCCAGCAGCCGCTCAGGCCCCCACTACAATGAGCAGTTCTTC. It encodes CASSRSGPHYNEQFF.

The CDR3 loop is CASSSQRDNEQFF. Here the CDR3 DNA reads TGTGCCAGCAGCTCGCAGCGGGACAATGAGCAGTTCTTC. This chain links TRBV7-7 with TRBJ2-1; D is perhaps TRBD2 (6 bases). This CDR3 has 13 residues. Germline CDR1 SSHAT, CDR2 FNYEAQ (reference sequence). V gave up 4 bases and J gave up 5 bases, with 9 bases separating them.

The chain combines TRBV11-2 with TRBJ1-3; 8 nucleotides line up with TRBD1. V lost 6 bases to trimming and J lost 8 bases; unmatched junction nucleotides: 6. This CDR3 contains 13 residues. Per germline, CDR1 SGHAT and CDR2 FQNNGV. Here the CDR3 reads CASRRTGSDTIYF. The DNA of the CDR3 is TGTGCCAGCAGACGGACAGGGTCGGACACCATATATTTT.

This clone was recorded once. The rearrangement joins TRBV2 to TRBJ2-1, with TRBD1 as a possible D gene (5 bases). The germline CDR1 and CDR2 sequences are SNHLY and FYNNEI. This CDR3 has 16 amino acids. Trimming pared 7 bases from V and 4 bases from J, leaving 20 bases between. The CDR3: CASKNIILAGYNEQFF. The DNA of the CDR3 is TGTGCCAGCAAGAATATCATTTTAGCAGGGTACAATGAGCAGTTCTTC.

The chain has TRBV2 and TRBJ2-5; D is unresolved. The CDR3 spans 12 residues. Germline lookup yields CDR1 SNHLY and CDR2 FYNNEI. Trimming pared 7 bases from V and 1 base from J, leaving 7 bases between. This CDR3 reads CASTEIQETQYF. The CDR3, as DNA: TGTGCCAGCACGGAGATCCAAGAGACCCAGTACTTC.